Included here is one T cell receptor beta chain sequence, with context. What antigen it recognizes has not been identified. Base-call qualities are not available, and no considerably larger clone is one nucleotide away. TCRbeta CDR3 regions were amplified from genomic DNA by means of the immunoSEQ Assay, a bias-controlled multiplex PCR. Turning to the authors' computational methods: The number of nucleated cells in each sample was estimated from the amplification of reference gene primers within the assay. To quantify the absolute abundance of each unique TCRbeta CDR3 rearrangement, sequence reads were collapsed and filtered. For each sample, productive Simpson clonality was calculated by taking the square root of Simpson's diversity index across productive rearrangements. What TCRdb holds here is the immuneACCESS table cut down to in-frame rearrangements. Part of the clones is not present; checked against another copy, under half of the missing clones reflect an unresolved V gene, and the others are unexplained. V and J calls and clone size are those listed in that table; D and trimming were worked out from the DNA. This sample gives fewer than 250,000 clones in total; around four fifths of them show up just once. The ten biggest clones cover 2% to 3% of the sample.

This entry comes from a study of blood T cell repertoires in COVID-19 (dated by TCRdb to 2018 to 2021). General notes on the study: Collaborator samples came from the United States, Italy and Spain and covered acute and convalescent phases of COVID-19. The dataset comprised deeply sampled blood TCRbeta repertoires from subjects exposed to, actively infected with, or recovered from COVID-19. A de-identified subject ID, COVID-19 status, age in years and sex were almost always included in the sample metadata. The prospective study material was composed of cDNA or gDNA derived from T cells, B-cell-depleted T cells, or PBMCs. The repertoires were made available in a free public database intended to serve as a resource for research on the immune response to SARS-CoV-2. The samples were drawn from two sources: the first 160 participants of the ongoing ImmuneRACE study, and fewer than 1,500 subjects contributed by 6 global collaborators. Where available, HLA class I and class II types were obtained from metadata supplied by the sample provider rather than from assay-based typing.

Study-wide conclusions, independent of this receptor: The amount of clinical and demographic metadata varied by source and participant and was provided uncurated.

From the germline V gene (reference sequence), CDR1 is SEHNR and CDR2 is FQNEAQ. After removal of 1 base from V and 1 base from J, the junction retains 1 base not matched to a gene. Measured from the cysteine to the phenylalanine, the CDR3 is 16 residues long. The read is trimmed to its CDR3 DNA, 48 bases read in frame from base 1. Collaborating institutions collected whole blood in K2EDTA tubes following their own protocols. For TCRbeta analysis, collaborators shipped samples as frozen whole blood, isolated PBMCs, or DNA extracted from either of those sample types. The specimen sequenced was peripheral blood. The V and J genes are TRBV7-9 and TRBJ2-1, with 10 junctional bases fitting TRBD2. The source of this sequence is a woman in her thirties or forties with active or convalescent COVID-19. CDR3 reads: CASSLGGLASYNEQFF. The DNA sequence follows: TGTGCCAGCAGCTTAGGGGGACTAGCGTCCTACAATGAGCAGTTCTTC.